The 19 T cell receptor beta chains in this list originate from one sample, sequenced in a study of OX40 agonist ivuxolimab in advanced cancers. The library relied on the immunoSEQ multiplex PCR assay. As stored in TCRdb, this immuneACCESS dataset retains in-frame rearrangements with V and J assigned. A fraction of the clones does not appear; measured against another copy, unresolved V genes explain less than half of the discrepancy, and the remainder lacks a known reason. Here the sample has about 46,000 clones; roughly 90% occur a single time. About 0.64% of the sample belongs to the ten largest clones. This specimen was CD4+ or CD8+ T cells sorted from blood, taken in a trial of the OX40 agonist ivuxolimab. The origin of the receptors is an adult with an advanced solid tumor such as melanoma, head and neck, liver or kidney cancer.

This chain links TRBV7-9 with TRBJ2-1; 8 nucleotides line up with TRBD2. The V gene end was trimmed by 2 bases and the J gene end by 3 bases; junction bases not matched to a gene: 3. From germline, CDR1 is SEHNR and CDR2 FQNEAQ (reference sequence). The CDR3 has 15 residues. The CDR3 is CASSLTGTSYNEQFF. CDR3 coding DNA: TGTGCCAGCAGCTTAACCGGGACTAGCTACAATGAGCAGTTCTTC.

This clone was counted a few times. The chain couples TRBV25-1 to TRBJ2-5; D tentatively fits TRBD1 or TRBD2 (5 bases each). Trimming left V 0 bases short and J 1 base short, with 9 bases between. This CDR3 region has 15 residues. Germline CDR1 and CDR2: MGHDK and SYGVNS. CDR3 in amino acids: CASSEYWGIQETQYF. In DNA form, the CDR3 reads TGTGCCAGCAGTGAATACTGGGGGATCCAAGAGACCCAGTACTTC.

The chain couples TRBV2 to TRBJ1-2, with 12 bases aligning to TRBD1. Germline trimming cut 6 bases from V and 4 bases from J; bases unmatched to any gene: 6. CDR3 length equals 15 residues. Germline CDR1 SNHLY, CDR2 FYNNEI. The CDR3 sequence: CASREWDRGLYGYTF. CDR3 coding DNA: TGTGCCAGCAGAGAGTGGGACAGGGGGCTCTATGGCTACACCTTC.

The CDR3 DNA follows: TGTGCCAGCAGCCGAAGCCTTCCCTACGAGCAGTACTTC. Its translation: CASSRSLPYEQYF. The rearrangement links TRBV11-2 to TRBJ2-7, with D hard to call. Germline CDR1 SGHAT, CDR2 FQNNGV. V shed 5 bases and J shed 2 bases, with 10 bases lying between them. The CDR3 spans 13 residues.

The CDR3 spells CASSLLDSELAAEQYF. Here the CDR3 DNA reads TGTGCCAGCAGCTTATTGGATTCGGAGCTCGCCGCCGAGCAGTACTTC. The rearrangement links TRBV11-2 to TRBJ2-7, with D uncertain. Per germline, CDR1 SGHAT and CDR2 FQNNGV. The CDR3 has 16 residues. Trimming removed 2 bases from V and 6 bases from J, with 20 bases in between.

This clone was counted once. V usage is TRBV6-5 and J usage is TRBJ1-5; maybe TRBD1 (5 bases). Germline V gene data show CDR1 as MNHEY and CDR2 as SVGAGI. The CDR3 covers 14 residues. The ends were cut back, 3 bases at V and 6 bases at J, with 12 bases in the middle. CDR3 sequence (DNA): TGTGCCAGCAGTTATACCTCGAGGGGTCAGCCCCAGCATTTT. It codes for CASSYTSRGQPQHF.

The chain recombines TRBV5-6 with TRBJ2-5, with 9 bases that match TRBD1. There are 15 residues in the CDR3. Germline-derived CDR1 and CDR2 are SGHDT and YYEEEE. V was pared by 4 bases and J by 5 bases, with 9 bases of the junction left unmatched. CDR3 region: CASSHGQGSWETQYF. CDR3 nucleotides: TGTGCCAGCAGCCACGGACAGGGGTCGTGGGAGACCCAGTACTTC.

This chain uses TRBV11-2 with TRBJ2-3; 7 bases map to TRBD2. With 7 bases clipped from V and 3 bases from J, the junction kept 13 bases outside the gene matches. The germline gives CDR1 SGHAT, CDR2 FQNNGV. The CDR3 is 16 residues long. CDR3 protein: CASNRGGFGGTDTQYF. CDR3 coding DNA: TGTGCCAGCAACCGGGGAGGGTTTGGTGGAACAGATACGCAGTATTTT.

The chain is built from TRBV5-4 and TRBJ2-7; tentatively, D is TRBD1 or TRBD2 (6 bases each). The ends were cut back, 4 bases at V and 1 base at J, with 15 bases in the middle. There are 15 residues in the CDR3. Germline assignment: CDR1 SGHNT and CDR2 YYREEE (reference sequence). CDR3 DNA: TGTGCCAGCAGCCCAAACCAGGGGACTTCCTACGAGCAGTACTTC. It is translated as CASSPNQGTSYEQYF.

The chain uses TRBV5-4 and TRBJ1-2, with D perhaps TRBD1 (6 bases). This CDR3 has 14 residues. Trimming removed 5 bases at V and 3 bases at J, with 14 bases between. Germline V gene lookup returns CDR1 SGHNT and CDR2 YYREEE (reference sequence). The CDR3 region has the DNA TGTGCCAGCAGTTCGGACAGAGCATACTATGGCTACACCTTC. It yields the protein CASSSDRAYYGYTF.

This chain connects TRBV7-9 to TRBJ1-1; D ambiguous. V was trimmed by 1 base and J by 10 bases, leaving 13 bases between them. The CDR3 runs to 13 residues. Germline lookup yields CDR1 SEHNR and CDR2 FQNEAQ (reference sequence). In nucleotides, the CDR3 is TGTGCCAGCAGCTTAGGCCAGCCTCTGTTAGCTTTCTTT. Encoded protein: CASSLGQPLLAFF.

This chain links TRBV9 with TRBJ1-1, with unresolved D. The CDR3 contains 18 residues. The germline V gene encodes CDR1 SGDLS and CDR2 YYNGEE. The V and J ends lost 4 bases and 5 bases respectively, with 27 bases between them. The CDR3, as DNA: TGTGCCAGCAGCTCCTTTGGCGGCGGAGCCTCCACGCGTACTGAAGCTTTCTTT. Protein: CASSSFGGGASTRTEAFF. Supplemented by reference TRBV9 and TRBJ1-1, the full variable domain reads DSGVTQTPKHLITATGQRVTLRCSPRSGDLSVYWYQQSLDQGLQFLIQYYNGEERAKGNILERFSAQQFPDLHSELNLSSLELGDSALYFCASSSFGGGASTRTEAFFGQGTRLTVV.

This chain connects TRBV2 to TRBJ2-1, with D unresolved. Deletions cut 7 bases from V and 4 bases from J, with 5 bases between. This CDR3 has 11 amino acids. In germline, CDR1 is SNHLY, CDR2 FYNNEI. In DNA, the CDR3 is TGTGCCAGCACAGAATACAATGAGCAGTTCTTC. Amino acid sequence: CASTEYNEQFF.

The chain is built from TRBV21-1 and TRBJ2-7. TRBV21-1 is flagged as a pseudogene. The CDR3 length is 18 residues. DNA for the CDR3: TGTGCCAGCAGCAAAGTTGGACCTACACCCATCACAGCTCCGGAGCAGTACTTC. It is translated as CASSKVGPTPITAPEQYF.

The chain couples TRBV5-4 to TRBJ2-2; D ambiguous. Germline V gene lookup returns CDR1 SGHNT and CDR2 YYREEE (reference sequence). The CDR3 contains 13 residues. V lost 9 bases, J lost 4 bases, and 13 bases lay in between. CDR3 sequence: CATSQAFTGELFF. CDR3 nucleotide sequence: TGTGCCACGTCGCAGGCTTTCACCGGGGAGCTGTTTTTT.

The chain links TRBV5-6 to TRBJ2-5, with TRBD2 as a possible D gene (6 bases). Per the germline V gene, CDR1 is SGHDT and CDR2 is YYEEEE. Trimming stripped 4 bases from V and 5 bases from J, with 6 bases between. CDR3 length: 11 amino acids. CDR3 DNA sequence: TGTGCCAGCAGCCGGGGGGAGACCCAGTACTTC. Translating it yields CASSRGETQYF.

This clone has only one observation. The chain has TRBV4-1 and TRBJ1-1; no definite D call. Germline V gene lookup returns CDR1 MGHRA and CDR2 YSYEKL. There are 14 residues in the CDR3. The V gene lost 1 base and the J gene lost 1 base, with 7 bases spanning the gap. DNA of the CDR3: TGCGCCAGCAGCCAAGGTGGTGGGAACACTGAAGCTTTCTTT. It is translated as CASSQGGGNTEAFF.

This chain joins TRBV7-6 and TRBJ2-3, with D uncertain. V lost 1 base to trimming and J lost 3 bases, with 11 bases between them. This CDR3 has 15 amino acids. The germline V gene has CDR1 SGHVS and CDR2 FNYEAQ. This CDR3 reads CASSLGSSWTDTQYF. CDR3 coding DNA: TGTGCCAGCAGCTTAGGCTCCAGTTGGACAGATACGCAGTATTTT.

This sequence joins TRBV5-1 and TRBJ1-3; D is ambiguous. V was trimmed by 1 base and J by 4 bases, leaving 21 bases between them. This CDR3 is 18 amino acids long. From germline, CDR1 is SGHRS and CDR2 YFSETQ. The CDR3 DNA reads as TGCGCCAGCAGCTTGACGTTGTCACCTCGGTCGGGAGGAAACACCATATATTTT. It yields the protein CASSLTLSPRSGGNTIYF.